This entry concerns a single T cell receptor beta chain. The antigen remains undetermined. TCRdb's table, derived via immunoSEQ multiplex PCR, lists solely in-frame clones and lacks some. Of about 1.1 million clones in the sample, roughly 77% were seen once. This sample is drawn from a study of shared clonotypes between healthy human individuals. Study-wide points: Rarefaction revealed incomplete sorted-subset sequencing despite large depth. A reduction in generation probabilities was seen for non-shared clonotypes relative to those shared by all four donors.

Germline assignment: CDR1 SEHNR and CDR2 FQNEAQ (reference sequence). This CDR3 region has 15 residues. The junction had 16 bases not matched to a gene; V was cut back by 9 bases and J by 8 bases. Source material: memory CD4+ T cells from PBMCs. Subset meaning: CD45RA-negative fraction. This chain joins TRBV7-9 and TRBJ1-5, with 7 bases lining up with TRBD1. This clonotype originated in a man aged 18 to 29 in good health. Some clones in this sample may be carry-over from other donors' samples. CDR3 nucleotides: TGTGCCAGAAGCCCTTCGACAGGGAGAACAGAGCCCCAGCATTTT. The encoded protein is CARSPSTGRTEPQHF.